The sequence of this T cell receptor (beta chain) was determined in a study of blood T cell repertoires in COVID-19. This clone was picked up one time. At the DNA level, this CDR3 is encoded by other sequences in the same sample as well. The repertoire was sequenced with immunoSEQ multiplex PCR; TCRdb's copy has only in-frame clones and lacks some. The sample includes 180,000 or so clones, roughly 87% of them seen just once. Sequencing was done on a sample of peripheral blood. The clonotype comes from a woman between 45 and 60 years old with acute or convalescent COVID-19.

CDR3 coding DNA: TGCGCCAGCAGTGAGTCGGGCGGGTCCTACGAGCAGTACTTC. This gives the protein CASSESGGSYEQYF. V usage is TRBV10-1 and J usage is TRBJ2-7; D is perhaps TRBD2 (5 bases). The CDR3 has 14 residues. V gave up 0 bases and J gave up 1 base, with 7 bases separating them. Germline-derived CDR1 and CDR2 are WNHNN and SYGVQD (reference sequence).